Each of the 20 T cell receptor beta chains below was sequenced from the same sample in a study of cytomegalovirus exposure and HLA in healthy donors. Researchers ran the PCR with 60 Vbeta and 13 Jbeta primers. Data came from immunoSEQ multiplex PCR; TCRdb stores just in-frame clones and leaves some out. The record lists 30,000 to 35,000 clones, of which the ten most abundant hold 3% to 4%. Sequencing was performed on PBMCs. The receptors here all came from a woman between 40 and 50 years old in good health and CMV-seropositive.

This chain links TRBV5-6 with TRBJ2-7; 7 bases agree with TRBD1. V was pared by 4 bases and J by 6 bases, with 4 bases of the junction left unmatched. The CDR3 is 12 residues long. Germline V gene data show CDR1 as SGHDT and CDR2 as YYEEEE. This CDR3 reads CASSPQGSEQYF. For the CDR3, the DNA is TGTGCCAGCAGCCCACAGGGGAGCGAGCAGTACTTC.

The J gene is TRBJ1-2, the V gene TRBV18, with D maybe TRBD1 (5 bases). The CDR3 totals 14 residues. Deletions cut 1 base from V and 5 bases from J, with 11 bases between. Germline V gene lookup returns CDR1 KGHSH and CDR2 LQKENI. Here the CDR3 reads CASSPLKGAYGYTF. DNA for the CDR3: TGTGCCAGCTCACCACTTAAAGGGGCGTATGGCTACACCTTC. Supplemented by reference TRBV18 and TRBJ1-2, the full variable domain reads NAGVMQNPRHLVRRRGQEARLRCSPMKGHSHVYWYRQLPEEGLKFMVYLQKENIIDESGMPKERFSAEFPKEGPSILRIQQVVRGDSAAYFCASSPLKGAYGYTFGSGTRLTVV.

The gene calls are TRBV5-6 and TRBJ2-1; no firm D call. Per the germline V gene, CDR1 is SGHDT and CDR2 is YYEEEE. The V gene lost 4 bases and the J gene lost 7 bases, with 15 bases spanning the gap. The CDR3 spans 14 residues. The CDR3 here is CASSLPEVLNEQFF. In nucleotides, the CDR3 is TGTGCCAGCAGCCTGCCTGAGGTCTTGAATGAGCAGTTCTTC.

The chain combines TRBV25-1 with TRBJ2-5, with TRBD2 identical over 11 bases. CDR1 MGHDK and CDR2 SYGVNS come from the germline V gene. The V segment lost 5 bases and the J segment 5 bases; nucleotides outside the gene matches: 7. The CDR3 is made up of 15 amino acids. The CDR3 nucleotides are TGTGCCAGCAGTATGACTAGCGGGGACCGGGAGACCCAGTACTTC. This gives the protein CASSMTSGDRETQYF.

The CDR3 DNA follows: TGCGCCAGCAGCGAAGGACTAGCGGGCTACGAGCAGTACTTC. Protein product: CASSEGLAGYEQYF. The chain couples TRBV10-1 to TRBJ2-7; 11 nucleotides match TRBD2. Germline loops: CDR1 WNHNN, CDR2 SYGVQD (reference sequence). This CDR3 is built from 14 residues. J was trimmed by 3 bases and V by 6 bases; bases with no gene match: 4.

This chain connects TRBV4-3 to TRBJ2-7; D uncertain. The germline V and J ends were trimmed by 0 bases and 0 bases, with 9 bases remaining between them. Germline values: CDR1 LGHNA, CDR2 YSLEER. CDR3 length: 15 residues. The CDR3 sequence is CASSQDRVLSYEQYF. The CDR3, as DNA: TGCGCCAGCAGCCAAGATCGGGTACTCTCCTACGAGCAGTACTTC.

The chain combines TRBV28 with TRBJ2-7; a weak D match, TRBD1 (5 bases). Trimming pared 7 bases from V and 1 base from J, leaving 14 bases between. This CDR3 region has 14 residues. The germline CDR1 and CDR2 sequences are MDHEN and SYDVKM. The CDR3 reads CASIPGSNSYEQYF. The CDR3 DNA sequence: TGTGCCAGCATCCCAGGGTCTAATTCCTACGAGCAGTACTTC.

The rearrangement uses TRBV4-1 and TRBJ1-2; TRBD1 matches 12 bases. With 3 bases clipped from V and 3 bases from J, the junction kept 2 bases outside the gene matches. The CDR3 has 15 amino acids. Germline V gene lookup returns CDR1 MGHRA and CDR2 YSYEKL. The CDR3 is CASSQGQGAYYGYTF. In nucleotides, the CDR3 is TGCGCCAGCAGCCAGGGACAGGGGGCTTACTATGGCTACACCTTC.

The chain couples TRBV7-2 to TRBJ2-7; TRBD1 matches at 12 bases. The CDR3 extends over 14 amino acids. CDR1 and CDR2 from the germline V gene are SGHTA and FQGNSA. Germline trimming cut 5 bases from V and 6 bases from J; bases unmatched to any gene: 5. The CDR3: CASSLWDRGREQYF. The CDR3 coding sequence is TGTGCCAGCAGCCTCTGGGACAGGGGGCGCGAGCAGTACTTC.

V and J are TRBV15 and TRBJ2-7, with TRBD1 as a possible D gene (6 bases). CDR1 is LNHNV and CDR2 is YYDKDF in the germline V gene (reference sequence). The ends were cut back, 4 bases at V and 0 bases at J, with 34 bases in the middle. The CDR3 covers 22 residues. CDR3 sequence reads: CATSIGEYLGAKLRSSSYEQYF. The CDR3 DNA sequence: TGTGCCACCAGCATCGGGGAATACTTGGGGGCAAAGCTCAGGTCGAGCTCCTACGAGCAGTACTTC.

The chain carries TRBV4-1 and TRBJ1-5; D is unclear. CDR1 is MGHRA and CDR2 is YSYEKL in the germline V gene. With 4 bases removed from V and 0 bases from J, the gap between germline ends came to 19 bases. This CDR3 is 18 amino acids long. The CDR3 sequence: CASSRGQLSPYSNQPQHF. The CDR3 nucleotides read TGCGCCAGCAGCCGAGGCCAGTTAAGTCCTTATAGCAATCAGCCCCAGCATTTT.

In nucleotides, the CDR3 is TGTGCCAGCAGCGTAAGACAGGGTAGGGTTGCTGAAGCTTTCTTT. Its protein product is CASSVRQGRVAEAFF. The chain combines TRBV11-3 with TRBJ1-1, with TRBD1 matching over 7 bases. Germline CDR1 SGHNT, CDR2 YENEEA. This CDR3 has 15 amino acids. V was pared by 5 bases and J by 6 bases, with 12 bases of the junction left unmatched.

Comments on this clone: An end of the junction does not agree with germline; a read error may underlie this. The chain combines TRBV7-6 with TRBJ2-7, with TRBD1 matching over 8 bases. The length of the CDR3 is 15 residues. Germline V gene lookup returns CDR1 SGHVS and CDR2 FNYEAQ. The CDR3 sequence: CASSLASDRVYEQYF. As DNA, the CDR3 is TGTGCCAGCAGCCTAGCATCGGACAGGGTCTACGAGCAGTACTTC.

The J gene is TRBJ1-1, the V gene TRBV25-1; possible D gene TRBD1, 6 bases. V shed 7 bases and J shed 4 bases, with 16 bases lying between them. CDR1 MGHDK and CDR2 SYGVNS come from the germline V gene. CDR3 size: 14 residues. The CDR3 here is CASMVMGASTEAFF. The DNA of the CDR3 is TGTGCCAGCATGGTTATGGGGGCGAGCACTGAAGCTTTCTTT.

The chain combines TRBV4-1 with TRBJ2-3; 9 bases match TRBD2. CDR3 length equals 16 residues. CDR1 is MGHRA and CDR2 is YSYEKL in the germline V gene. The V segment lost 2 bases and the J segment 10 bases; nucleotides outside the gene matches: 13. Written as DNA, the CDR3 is TGCGCCAGCAGCCAAAAGACTAGCGGCGCAGCTGACGCGCAGTATTTT. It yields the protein CASSQKTSGAADAQYF.

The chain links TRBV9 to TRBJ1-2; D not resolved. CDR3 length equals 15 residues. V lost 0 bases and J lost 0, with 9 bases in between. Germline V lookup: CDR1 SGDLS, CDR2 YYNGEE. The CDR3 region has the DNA TGTGCCAGCAGCGTAGGCGGAGGGACTAACTATGGCTACACCTTC. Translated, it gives CASSVGGGTNYGYTF.

The CDR3 nucleotides are TGTGCCAGCAGCTCGGGACTAGCGGAGACAGATACGCAGTATTTT. This gives the protein CASSSGLAETDTQYF. V usage is TRBV7-9 and J usage is TRBJ2-3, with 11 bases fitting TRBD2. Germline values: CDR1 SEHNR, CDR2 FQNEAQ (reference sequence). CDR3 length equals 15 residues. The J segment lost 3 bases and the V segment lost 4 bases, leaving 3 bases of the junction unmatched.

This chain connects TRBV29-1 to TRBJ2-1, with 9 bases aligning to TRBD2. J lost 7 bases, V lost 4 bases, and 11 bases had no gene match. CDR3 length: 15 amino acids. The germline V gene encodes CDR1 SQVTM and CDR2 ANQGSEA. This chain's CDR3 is CSVGAGGSGGNEQFF. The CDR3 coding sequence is TGCAGCGTTGGGGCCGGGGGCAGCGGGGGGAATGAGCAGTTCTTC.

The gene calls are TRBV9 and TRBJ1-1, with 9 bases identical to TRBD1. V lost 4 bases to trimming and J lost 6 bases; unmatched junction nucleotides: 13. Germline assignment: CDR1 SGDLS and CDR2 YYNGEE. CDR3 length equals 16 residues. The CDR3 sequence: CASSHSPDRGGAEAFF. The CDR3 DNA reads TGTGCCAGCAGCCACTCGCCGGACAGGGGCGGTGCTGAAGCTTTCTTT. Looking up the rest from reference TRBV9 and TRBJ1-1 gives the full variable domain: DSGVTQTPKHLITATGQRVTLRCSPRSGDLSVYWYQQSLDQGLQFLIQYYNGEERAKGNILERFSAQQFPDLHSELNLSSLELGDSALYFCASSHSPDRGGAEAFFGQGTRLTVV.

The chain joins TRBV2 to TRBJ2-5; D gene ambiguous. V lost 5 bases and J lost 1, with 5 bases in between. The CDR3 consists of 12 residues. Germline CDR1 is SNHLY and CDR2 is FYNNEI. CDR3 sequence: CASSLVQETQYF. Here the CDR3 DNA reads TGTGCCAGCAGTCTTGTCCAAGAGACCCAGTACTTC.